This TCR beta chain came from a study of T-cell reconstitution after alpha-beta-depleted transplantation in children. The CDR3 runs 15 residues. Per germline, CDR1 SGHVS and CDR2 FQNEAQ. V was pared by 0 bases and J by 5 bases, with 6 bases of the junction left unmatched. Molecular barcoding with unique molecular identifiers was used for the TCRbeta library. TCRdb passed the PCR reads through MiXCR, listing each CDR3 protein once. The table shows about 610,000 distinct CDR3 sequences, with about 11% occurring only once. This sequence was found in a human donor who donated a stem cell graft to a child with acute myeloid leukemia. The rearrangement uses TRBV7-8 and TRBJ2-5, with 7 nucleotides matching TRBD2. The source material was PBMCs from the stem cell graft donor, sampled from the stem cell graft. The CDR3 DNA reads TGTGCCAGCAGCTTAGCGCTACTAGCGTCGGAGACCCAGTACTTC. This codes for CASSLALLASETQYF.